Below, one T cell receptor beta chain is given with its context. What it binds is not known. Clones were sequenced by immunoSEQ multiplex PCR, and TCRdb holds only the in-frame ones, with some missing. In the table there are 52,000 or so clones, around 80% of which are singletons. Documented time point: week 23, last vaccination. Doses consisted of 300 ug of mutant IDH1 20-mer peptide each, paired with topical imiquimod. New WHO grade 3 or 4 astrocytomas that were IDH1-mutant and ATRX-lost occurred in the donors. This sample is part of a study of a mutant IDH1 vaccine in newly diagnosed glioma. Study-wide context: Each patient was administered eight vaccinations, scheduled in weeks 1, 3, 5, 7, 11, 15, 19 and 23. Vaccines were first given 4-6 weeks after radiotherapy alone, or with temozolomide cycles. Earlier care involved radiotherapy, temozolomide, or both, and the majority received both.

This clonotype was sampled from a woman aged 40 to 50 with glioma. Some clones in this sample may be carry-over from other donors' samples. The sample here was PBMCs, taken from a glioma patient whose treatment included an IDH1 peptide vaccine.

CDR3 in DNA: TGCGCCAGCAGCCCAGGGGGGGCCAGGGTGTTTGCGTTTGGCTACACCTTC. Translated: CASSPGGARVFAFGYTF. The chain links TRBV5-1 to TRBJ1-2, with TRBD1 matching over 7 bases. Looked up from germline, CDR1 is SGHRS and CDR2 is YFSETQ. After removal of 4 bases from V and 7 bases from J, the junction contained 19 bases not matched to a gene. The CDR3 sequence is 17 residues long.